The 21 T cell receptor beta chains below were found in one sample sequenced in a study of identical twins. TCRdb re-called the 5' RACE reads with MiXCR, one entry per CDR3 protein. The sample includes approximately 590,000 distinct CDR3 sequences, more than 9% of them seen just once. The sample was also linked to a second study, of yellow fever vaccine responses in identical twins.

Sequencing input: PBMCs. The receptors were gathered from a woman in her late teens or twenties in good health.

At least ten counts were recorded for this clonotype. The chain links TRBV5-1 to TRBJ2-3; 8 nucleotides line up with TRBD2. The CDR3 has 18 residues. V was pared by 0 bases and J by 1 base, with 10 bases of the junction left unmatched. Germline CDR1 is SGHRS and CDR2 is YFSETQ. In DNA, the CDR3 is TGCGCCAGCAGCTTGGCCCCTTCTCAAGCGGGGGGCACAGATACGCAGTATTTT. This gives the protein CASSLAPSQAGGTDTQYF.

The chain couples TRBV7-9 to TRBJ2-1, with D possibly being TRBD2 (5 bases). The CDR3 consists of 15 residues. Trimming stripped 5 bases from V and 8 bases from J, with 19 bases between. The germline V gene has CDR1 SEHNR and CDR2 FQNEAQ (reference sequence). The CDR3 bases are TGTGCCAGCAGCCCCCAGCTGGCGGCGGGTGATGAGCAGTTCTTC. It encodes CASSPQLAAGDEQFF.

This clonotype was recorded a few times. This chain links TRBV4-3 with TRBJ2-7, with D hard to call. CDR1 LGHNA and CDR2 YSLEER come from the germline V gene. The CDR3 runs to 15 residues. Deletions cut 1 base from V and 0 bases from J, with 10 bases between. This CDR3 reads CASSQARLNSYEQYF. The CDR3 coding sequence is TGCGCCAGCAGCCAAGCCCGACTGAACTCCTACGAGCAGTACTTC.

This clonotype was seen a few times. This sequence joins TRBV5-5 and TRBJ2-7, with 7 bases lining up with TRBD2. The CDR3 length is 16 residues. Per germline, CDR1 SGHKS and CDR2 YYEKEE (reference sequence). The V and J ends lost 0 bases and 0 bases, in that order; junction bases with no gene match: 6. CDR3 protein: CASSLGSGASSYEQYF. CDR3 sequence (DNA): TGTGCCAGCAGCTTGGGAAGCGGGGCGAGCTCCTACGAGCAGTACTTC. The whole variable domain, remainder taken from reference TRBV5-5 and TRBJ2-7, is DAGVTQSPTHLIKTRGQQVTLRCSPISGHKSVSWYQQVLGQGPQFIFQYYEKEERGRGNFPDRFSARQFPNYSSELNVNALLLGDSALYLCASSLGSGASSYEQYFGPGTRLTVT.

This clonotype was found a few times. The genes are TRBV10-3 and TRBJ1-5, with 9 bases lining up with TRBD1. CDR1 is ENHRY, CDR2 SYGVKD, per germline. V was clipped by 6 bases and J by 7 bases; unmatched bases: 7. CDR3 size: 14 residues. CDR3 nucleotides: TGTGCCATCAGCCGTACAGGGGGCGGACAGCCCCAGCATTTT. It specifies CAISRTGGGQPQHF.

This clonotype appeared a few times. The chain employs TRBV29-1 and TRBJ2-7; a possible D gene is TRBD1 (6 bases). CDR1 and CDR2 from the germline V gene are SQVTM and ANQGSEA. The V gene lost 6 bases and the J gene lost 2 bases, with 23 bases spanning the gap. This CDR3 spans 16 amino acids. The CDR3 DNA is TGCAGCGTGACCCATCAGGGGACAAGAGGCCCCTACGAGCAGTACTTC. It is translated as CSVTHQGTRGPYEQYF.

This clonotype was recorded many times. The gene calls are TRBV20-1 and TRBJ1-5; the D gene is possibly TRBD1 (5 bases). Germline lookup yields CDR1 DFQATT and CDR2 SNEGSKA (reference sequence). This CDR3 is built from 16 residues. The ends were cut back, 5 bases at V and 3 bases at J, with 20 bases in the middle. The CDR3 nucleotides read TGCAGTGCTCCGGACACTGGACTGGGTGCCAATCAGCCCCAGCATTTT. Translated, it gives CSAPDTGLGANQPQHF.

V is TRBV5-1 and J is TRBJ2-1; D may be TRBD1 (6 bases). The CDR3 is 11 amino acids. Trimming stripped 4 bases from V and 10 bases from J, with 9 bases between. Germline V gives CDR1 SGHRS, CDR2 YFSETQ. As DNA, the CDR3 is TGCGCCAGCAGCGGGGGCTGGGAGCAGTTCTTC. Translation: CASSGGWEQFF.

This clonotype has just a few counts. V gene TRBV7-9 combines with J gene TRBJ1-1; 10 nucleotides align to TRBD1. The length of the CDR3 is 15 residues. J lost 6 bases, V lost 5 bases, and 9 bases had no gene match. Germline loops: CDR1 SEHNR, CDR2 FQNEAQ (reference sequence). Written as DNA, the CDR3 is TGTGCCAGCAGCCCCCGACAGGGGGCCGAGGCTGAAGCTTTCTTT. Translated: CASSPRQGAEAEAFF. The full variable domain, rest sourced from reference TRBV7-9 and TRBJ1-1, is DTGVSQNPRHKITKRGQNVTFRCDPISEHNRLYWYRQTLGQGPEFLTYFQNEAQLEKSRLLSDRFSAERPKGSFSTLEIQRTEQGDSAMYLCASSPRQGAEAEAFFGQGTRLTVV.

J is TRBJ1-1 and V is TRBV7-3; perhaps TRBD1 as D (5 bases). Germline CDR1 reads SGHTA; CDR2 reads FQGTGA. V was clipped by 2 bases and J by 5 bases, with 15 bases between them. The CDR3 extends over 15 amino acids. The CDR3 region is CASSLGPRAETEAFF. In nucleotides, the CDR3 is TGTGCCAGCAGCTTAGGGCCCAGGGCCGAGACTGAAGCTTTCTTT.

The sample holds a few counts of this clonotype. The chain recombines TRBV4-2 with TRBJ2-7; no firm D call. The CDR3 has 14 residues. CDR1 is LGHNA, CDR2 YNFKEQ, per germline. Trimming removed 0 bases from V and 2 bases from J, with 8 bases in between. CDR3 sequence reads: CASSQDEAAYEQYF. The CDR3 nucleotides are TGTGCCAGCAGCCAAGATGAGGCTGCCTACGAGCAGTACTTC.

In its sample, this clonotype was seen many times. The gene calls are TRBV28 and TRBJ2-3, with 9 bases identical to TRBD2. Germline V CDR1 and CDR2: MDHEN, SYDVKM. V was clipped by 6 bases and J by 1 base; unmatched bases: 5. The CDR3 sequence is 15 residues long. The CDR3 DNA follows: TGTGCCAGCAGCCCATTAGCGGGGGGCACAGATACGCAGTATTTT. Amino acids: CASSPLAGGTDTQYF.

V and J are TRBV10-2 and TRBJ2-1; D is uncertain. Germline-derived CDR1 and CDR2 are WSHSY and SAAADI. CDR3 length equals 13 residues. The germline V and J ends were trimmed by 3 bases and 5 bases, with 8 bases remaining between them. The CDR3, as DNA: TGCGCCAGCAGTGAAAGGACGGACAATGAGCAGTTCTTC. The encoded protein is CASSERTDNEQFF.

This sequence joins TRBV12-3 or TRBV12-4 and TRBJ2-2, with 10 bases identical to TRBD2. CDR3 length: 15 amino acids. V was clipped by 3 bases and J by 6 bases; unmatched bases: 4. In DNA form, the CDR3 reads TGTGCCAGCAGTTTGCTCCTAGCGGGGGCCGGGGAGCTGTTTTTT. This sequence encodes CASSLLLAGAGELFF.

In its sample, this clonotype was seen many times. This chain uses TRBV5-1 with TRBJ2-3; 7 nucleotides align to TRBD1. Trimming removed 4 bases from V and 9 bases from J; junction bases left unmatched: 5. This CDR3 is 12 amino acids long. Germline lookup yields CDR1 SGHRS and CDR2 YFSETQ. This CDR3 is CASSMGQLTQYF. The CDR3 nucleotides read TGCGCCAGCAGCATGGGACAGCTCACGCAGTATTTT.

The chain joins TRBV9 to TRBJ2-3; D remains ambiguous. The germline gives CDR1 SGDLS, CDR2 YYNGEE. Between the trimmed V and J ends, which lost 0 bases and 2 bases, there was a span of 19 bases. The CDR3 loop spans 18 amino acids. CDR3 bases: TGTGCCAGCAGCGTAGCCCCAGGATTAAACTTTGACACAGATACGCAGTATTTT. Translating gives CASSVAPGLNFDTDTQYF.

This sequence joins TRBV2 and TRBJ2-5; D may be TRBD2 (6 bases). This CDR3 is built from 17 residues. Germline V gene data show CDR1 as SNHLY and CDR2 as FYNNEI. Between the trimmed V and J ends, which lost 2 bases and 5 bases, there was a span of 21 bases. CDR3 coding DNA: TGTGCCAGCAGTGAACGGAGGTCTACTAGCTTGTCGGAGACCCAGTACTTC. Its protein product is CASSERRSTSLSETQYF. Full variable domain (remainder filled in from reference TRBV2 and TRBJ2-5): EPEVTQTPSHQVTQMGQEVILRCVPISNHLYFYWYRQILGQKVEFLVSFYNNEISEKSEIFDDQFSVERPDGSNFTLKIRSTKLEDSAMYFCASSERRSTSLSETQYFGPGTRLLVL.

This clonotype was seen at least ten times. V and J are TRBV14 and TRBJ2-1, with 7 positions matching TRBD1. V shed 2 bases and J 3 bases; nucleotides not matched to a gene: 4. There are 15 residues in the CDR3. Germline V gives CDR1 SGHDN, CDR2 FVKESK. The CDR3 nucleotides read TGTGCCAGCAGCCAACGGCAGGGGGTCTACAATGAGCAGTTCTTC. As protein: CASSQRQGVYNEQFF.

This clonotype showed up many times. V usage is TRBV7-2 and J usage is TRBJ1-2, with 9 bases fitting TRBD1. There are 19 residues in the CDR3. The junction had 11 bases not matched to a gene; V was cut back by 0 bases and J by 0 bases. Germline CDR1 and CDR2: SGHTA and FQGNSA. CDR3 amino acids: CASSLAGTGTYRANYGYTF. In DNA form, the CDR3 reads TGTGCCAGCAGCTTAGCGGGGACAGGGACCTACCGTGCTAACTATGGCTACACCTTC.

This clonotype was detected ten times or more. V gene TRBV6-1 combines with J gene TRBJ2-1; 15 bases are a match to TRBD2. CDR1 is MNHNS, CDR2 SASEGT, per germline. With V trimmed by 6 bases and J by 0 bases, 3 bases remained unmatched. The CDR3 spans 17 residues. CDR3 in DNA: TGTGCCAGCAGAGGACTAGCGGGGGGGAGCTCCTACAATGAGCAGTTCTTC. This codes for CASRGLAGGSSYNEQFF.

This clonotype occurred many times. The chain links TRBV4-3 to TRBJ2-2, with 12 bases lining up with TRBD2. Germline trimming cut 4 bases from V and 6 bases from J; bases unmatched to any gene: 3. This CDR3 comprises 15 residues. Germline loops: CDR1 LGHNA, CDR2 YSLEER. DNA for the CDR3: TGCGCCAGCAGCCCCCTAGCGGGAGGGCCCGGGGAGCTGTTTTTT. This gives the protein CASSPLAGGPGELFF.